These 31 T cell receptor beta chains share one sample of origin, sequenced in a study of PD-L1 blockade in urothelial cancer. As to time point: pretreatment peripheral blood. Libraries were prepared by immunoSEQ multiplex PCR; TCRdb keeps only in-frame clonotypes and omits some of them. The table has 55,000 to 85,000 clones, roughly 84% seen once. This sample comprised PBMCs, obtained around atezolizumab (anti-PD-L1) treatment. The receptor set was obtained from a woman aged 70-85 years with urothelial cancer.

The chain carries TRBV30 and TRBJ2-5, with TRBD2 matching over 11 bases. The CDR3 spans 16 residues. Losses at the gene ends were 3 bases for V and 7 bases for J; bases not matched to a gene: 13. Per the germline V gene, CDR1 is GTSNPN and CDR2 is SVGIG (reference sequence). CDR3 loop: CAWRAGLAGWVSTQYF. The CDR3, as DNA: TGTGCCTGGAGGGCTGGACTAGCGGGCTGGGTATCGACCCAGTACTTC.

The gene calls are TRBV6-6 and TRBJ1-1; D gene unclear. The CDR3 runs 13 residues. Germline V gene lookup returns CDR1 MNHNY and CDR2 SVGAGI (reference sequence). V gave up 10 bases and J gave up 4 bases, with 16 bases separating them. The CDR3 nucleotides are TGTGCCATCCTACCCAGTGGCGGCACTGAAGCTTTCTTT. Translation: CAILPSGGTEAFF.

The chain couples TRBV19 to TRBJ2-7; D remains unclear. This CDR3 spans 15 amino acids. Trimming pared 4 bases from V and 6 bases from J, leaving 19 bases between. Germline V gives CDR1 LNHDA, CDR2 SQIVND (reference sequence). Here the CDR3 reads CASSTANSHASEQYF. The CDR3 DNA sequence: TGTGCCAGTAGTACCGCAAACAGCCATGCGTCCGAGCAGTACTTC. The full variable domain, rest sourced from reference TRBV19 and TRBJ2-7, is DGGITQSPKYLFRKEGQNVTLSCEQNLNHDAMYWYRQDPGQGLRLIYYSQIVNDFQKGDIAEGYSVSREKKESFPLTVTSAQKNPTAFYLCASSTANSHASEQYFGPGTRLTVT.

The V gene is TRBV28, the J gene TRBJ1-1; 10 positions agree with TRBD1. Germline V gene data show CDR1 as MDHEN and CDR2 as SYDVKM. The CDR3 totals 17 residues. The ends lost 6 bases at V and 0 bases at J; junction bases unmatched: 10. The CDR3: CASRNMTGGFLNTEAFF. The CDR3 DNA reads TGTGCCAGCAGGAACATGACAGGGGGCTTTCTGAACACTGAAGCTTTCTTT.

CDR3 loop: CASRNINEKLFF. The CDR3 DNA reads as TGTGCCAGCAGAAACATCAATGAAAAACTGTTTTTT. The rearrangement links TRBV7-8 to TRBJ1-4, with D uncertain. Trimming cost V 6 bases and J 5 bases, with 7 bases left between them. The CDR3 consists of 12 residues. Germline CDR1 reads SGHVS; CDR2 reads FQNEAQ.

The chain couples TRBV10-3 to TRBJ2-2; the D is unclear. The CDR3 is 14 amino acids. From germline, CDR1 is ENHRY and CDR2 SYGVKD. Trimming took off 7 bases at V and 1 base at J, with 10 bases between the two ends. This chain's CDR3 is CAIKADLNTGELFF. CDR3 sequence (DNA): TGTGCCATCAAGGCGGATTTGAACACCGGGGAGCTGTTTTTT.

A single count supports this clone. The V and J genes are TRBV5-1 and TRBJ2-4; the D is unclear. The CDR3 sequence is 12 residues long. V gave up 0 bases and J gave up 8 bases, with 6 bases separating them. CDR1 is SGHRS, CDR2 YFSETQ, per germline. CDR3 in DNA: TGCGCCAGCAGCTTGGTGCAGGACATTCAGTACTTC. It specifies CASSLVQDIQYF.

The chain's CDR3 is CASRRLAGDTGELFF. CDR3 coding DNA: TGTGCCAGCAGGAGACTAGCGGGGGACACCGGGGAGCTGTTTTTT. The chain couples TRBV2 to TRBJ2-2, with 12 bases lining up with TRBD2. After removal of 6 bases from V and 3 bases from J, the junction contained 2 bases not matched to a gene. The length of the CDR3 is 15 residues. Germline-derived CDR1 and CDR2 are SNHLY and FYNNEI.

The chain employs TRBV18 and TRBJ2-7; 8 nucleotides match TRBD1. This CDR3 contains 17 residues. Germline loops: CDR1 KGHSH, CDR2 LQKENI. V was pared by 3 bases and J by 3 bases, with 13 bases of the junction left unmatched. The CDR3 protein is CASSPQLGRTGHYEQYF. The CDR3 DNA follows: TGTGCCAGCTCACCTCAATTGGGGAGGACAGGGCACTACGAGCAGTACTTC.

The chain joins TRBV7-3 to TRBJ2-7; 8 positions agree with TRBD2. Germline V gene lookup returns CDR1 SGHTA and CDR2 FQGTGA. J was trimmed by 1 base and V by 5 bases; bases with no gene match: 7. The length of the CDR3 is 15 residues. DNA of the CDR3: TGTGCCAGCAGCGCCACTAGCGGCCCATCCTACGAGCAGTACTTC. Its translation: CASSATSGPSYEQYF.

The chain combines TRBV5-1 with TRBJ2-3; D perhaps matches TRBD1 (6 bases). The germline CDR1 and CDR2 sequences are SGHRS and YFSETQ. V lost 1 base to trimming and J lost 10 bases, with 16 bases between them. The CDR3 covers 14 residues. This CDR3 is CASSLFRGQGSQYF. The CDR3 bases are TGCGCCAGCAGCTTGTTCCGGGGACAAGGCTCGCAGTATTTT.

V usage is TRBV7-7 and J usage is TRBJ2-1; unclear D gene. The CDR3 runs to 13 residues. The germline V and J ends were trimmed by 8 bases and 5 bases, with 13 bases remaining between them. The V gene's germline CDR1 is SSHAT and CDR2 FNYEAQ (reference sequence). CDR3 residues: CASVPYLDNEQFF. The CDR3 region has the DNA TGTGCCAGCGTTCCGTACTTAGACAATGAGCAGTTCTTC.

The chain links TRBV9 to TRBJ2-3; the D gene is possibly TRBD2 (5 bases). The CDR3 length is 15 residues. Germline V gene lookup returns CDR1 SGDLS and CDR2 YYNGEE. The V and J ends lost 0 bases and 0 bases respectively, with 8 bases between them. This CDR3 is CASSVGIASTDTQYF. As DNA, the CDR3 is TGTGCCAGCAGCGTAGGTATAGCGAGCACAGATACGCAGTATTTT.

The chain's CDR3 is CASSIVASSSYEQYF. The CDR3 nucleotides read TGTGCCAGCTCAATTGTAGCGTCGAGCTCCTACGAGCAGTACTTC. This chain joins TRBV18 and TRBJ2-7, with D tentatively TRBD2 (5 bases). Germline loops: CDR1 KGHSH, CDR2 LQKENI. CDR3 length: 15 amino acids. V lost 5 bases and J lost 0, with 14 bases in between. The complete variable domain, with remaining parts taken from reference TRBV18 and TRBJ2-7, reads NAGVMQNPRHLVRRRGQEARLRCSPMKGHSHVYWYRQLPEEGLKFMVYLQKENIIDESGMPKERFSAEFPKEGPSILRIQQVVRGDSAAYFCASSIVASSSYEQYFGPGTRLTVT.

The CDR3 spells CASSYPPGMKTQYF. The CDR3, as DNA: TGTGCCAGCAGTTATCCTCCAGGGATGAAGACCCAGTACTTC. J is TRBJ2-5 and V is TRBV6-9; tentative D call: TRBD1 (5 bases). V was trimmed by 2 bases and J by 6 bases, leaving 13 bases between them. Germline V gives CDR1 MNHGY, CDR2 SVAAGI. This CDR3 contains 14 residues.

This clone came up once. V and J are TRBV5-1 and TRBJ2-7, with D perhaps TRBD2 (5 bases). Germline V gene sequence: CDR1 SGHRS, CDR2 YFSETQ. V gave up 4 bases and J gave up 4 bases, with 18 bases separating them. This CDR3 contains 15 residues. CDR3 DNA sequence: TGCGCCAGCAGCGCGGCCATTGGACTGGGGTACGAGCAGTACTTC. Translating gives CASSAAIGLGYEQYF.

The V gene is TRBV5-1, the J gene TRBJ2-1, with TRBD2 identical over 11 bases. V dropped 1 base and J dropped 6; count of bases not matched to a gene: 15. The CDR3 is 19 amino acids. CDR1 SGHRS and CDR2 YFSETQ come from the germline V gene. The CDR3 loop reads CASSLLSGSTSGRPNEQFF. The CDR3 DNA reads as TGCGCCAGCAGCTTGCTTAGTGGGTCCACTAGCGGGAGACCCAATGAGCAGTTCTTC.

This chain links TRBV9 with TRBJ1-2; 7 bases fit TRBD1. CDR1 is SGDLS and CDR2 is YYNGEE in the germline V gene. Losses at the gene ends were 0 bases for V and 4 bases for J; bases not matched to a gene: 6. CDR3 length: 15 amino acids. CDR3 DNA sequence: TGTGCCAGCAGCGTAGGTCCGGGACAGTCCTATGGCTACACCTTC. It translates to CASSVGPGQSYGYTF.

The chain is built from TRBV11-2 and TRBJ1-3, with a weak D call TRBD1 (5 bases). Germline values: CDR1 SGHAT, CDR2 FQNNGV. V lost 5 bases to trimming and J lost 0 bases, with 11 bases between them. There are 15 residues in the CDR3. CDR3 protein: CASSIRAASGNTIYF. DNA of the CDR3: TGTGCCAGCAGCATCAGGGCAGCCTCTGGAAACACCATATATTTT.

The V gene is TRBV15, the J gene TRBJ2-7; 13 nucleotides match TRBD2. The CDR3 totals 18 residues. Germline CDR1 LNHNV, CDR2 YYDKDF (reference sequence). After removal of 3 bases from V and 4 bases from J, the junction contained 12 bases not matched to a gene. The CDR3 DNA reads TGTGCCACCAGCAGTCCGAGGACTAGCGGGAGTGGGGAATACGAGCAGTACTTC. Its protein product is CATSSPRTSGSGEYEQYF.

V is TRBV7-8 and J is TRBJ2-1; 11 bases align to TRBD2. Germline-derived CDR1 and CDR2 are SGHVS and FQNEAQ. Trimming cost V 1 base and J 0 bases; bases outside gene matches: 8. This CDR3 is 19 amino acids long. CDR3 in amino acids: CASSLGGLAEVSSYNEQFF. DNA for the CDR3: TGTGCCAGCAGCTTAGGGGGACTAGCGGAGGTGAGCTCCTACAATGAGCAGTTCTTC.

The rearrangement links TRBV11-2 to TRBJ1-1; no firm D call. Germline V gene data show CDR1 as SGHAT and CDR2 as FQNNGV. This CDR3 region has 15 residues. Trimming stripped 1 base from V and 0 bases from J, with 9 bases between. CDR3 loop: CASSLGAGMNTEAFF. The CDR3 region has the DNA TGTGCCAGCAGCTTAGGGGCGGGAATGAACACTGAAGCTTTCTTT.

The chain combines TRBV6-5 with TRBJ2-6; no reliable D call. Looked up from germline, CDR1 is MNHEY and CDR2 is SVGAGI. Trimming shortened V by 4 bases and J by 4 bases, and 14 bases separated the two germline ends. The CDR3 has 16 amino acids. The CDR3 coding sequence is TGTGCCAGCAGTTCCCCGCCAGGCACCGGGGCCAACGTCCTGACTTTC. Protein product: CASSSPPGTGANVLTF.

The rearrangement joins TRBV6-1 to TRBJ1-1; 7 bases are shared with TRBD1. The CDR3 covers 14 residues. J was trimmed by 2 bases and V by 7 bases; bases with no gene match: 7. CDR1 is MNHNS and CDR2 is SASEGT in the germline V gene. The CDR3 DNA reads TGTGCCAGCACTTCGGGACAGATAAACACTGAAGCTTTCTTT. Residues: CASTSGQINTEAFF.

This clone was counted a few times. The J gene is TRBJ1-6, the V gene TRBV4-3; 10 bases line up with TRBD1. V lost 0 bases to trimming and J lost 9 bases; unmatched junction nucleotides: 8. Germline assignment: CDR1 LGHNA and CDR2 YSLEER. The CDR3 totals 17 residues. CDR3 DNA sequence: TGCGCCAGCAGCCAAGAGGTGGGACAGGGGATTGGTTCACCCCTCCACTTT. Translating gives CASSQEVGQGIGSPLHF.

The V and J genes are TRBV5-4 and TRBJ1-2; the match to TRBD1 covers 8 bases. This CDR3 is built from 14 residues. After removal of 0 bases from V and 4 bases from J, the junction contained 2 bases not matched to a gene. The V gene's germline CDR1 is SGHNT and CDR2 YYREEE (reference sequence). CDR3 in DNA: TGTGCCAGCAGCTTGGGTACAGGGGGCTATGGCTACACCTTC. Amino acids: CASSLGTGGYGYTF.

This clone was found once. This chain uses TRBV7-8 with TRBJ2-1, with D hard to call. Trimming cost V 3 bases and J 9 bases, with 15 bases left between them. The CDR3 length is 14 residues. Germline V lookup: CDR1 SGHVS, CDR2 FQNEAQ. The CDR3 reads CASSLGDLSGEQFF. CDR3 DNA: TGTGCCAGCAGCTTGGGCGACCTGAGTGGTGAGCAGTTCTTC.

This chain joins TRBV28 and TRBJ1-5, with D possibly being TRBD1 (5 bases). V was trimmed by 3 bases and J by 1 base, leaving 10 bases between them. There are 15 residues in the CDR3. CDR1 MDHEN and CDR2 SYDVKM come from the germline V gene. CDR3 sequence (DNA): TGTGCCAGCAGTTTCGGGGGGGGGAGCAATCAGCCCCAGCATTTT. It is translated as CASSFGGGSNQPQHF.

The chain joins TRBV18 to TRBJ1-1; D gene unclear. Germline V gene data show CDR1 as KGHSH and CDR2 as LQKENI. The CDR3 covers 15 residues. Trimming removed 3 bases from V and 1 base from J, with 12 bases in between. The DNA of the CDR3 is TGTGCCAGCTCACCGGCCGTCTTGAAGAACACTGAAGCTTTCTTT. It is translated as CASSPAVLKNTEAFF.

This clone has a handful of counts. CDR3 DNA sequence: TGTGCCTGGAGTAATCCCTGGACAGGGGAAACCGGGGAGCTGTTTTTT. It encodes CAWSNPWTGETGELFF. This chain uses TRBV30 with TRBJ2-2, with 9 nucleotides matching TRBD1. The CDR3 is 16 residues long. Germline-derived CDR1 and CDR2 are GTSNPN and SVGIG (reference sequence). The J segment lost 5 bases and the V segment lost 2 bases, leaving 9 bases of the junction unmatched.

The sample holds a few counts of this clone. The CDR3 DNA follows: TGTGCCAGCAGCTTAGGACAGGCCCAGTTATCCCTCCACTTT. Protein sequence: CASSLGQAQLSLHF. The chain couples TRBV7-2 to TRBJ1-6, with TRBD1 as a possible D gene (6 bases). V was pared by 1 base and J by 14 bases, with 15 bases between. This CDR3 has 14 amino acids. CDR1 is SGHTA and CDR2 is FQGNSA in the germline V gene.